This T cell receptor beta chain was recorded in a study of neurological immune-mediated disorders. TCRdb passed the 5' RACE reads through MiXCR, listing each CDR3 protein once. The sample holds about 74,000 distinct CDR3 sequences, 5.2% seen once. Germline CDR1 and CDR2: SGHRS and YFSETQ. The CDR3 extends over 16 amino acids. Losses at the gene ends were 4 bases for V and 0 bases for J; bases not matched to a gene: 9. Stored at -80 C, 2 million PBMCs were the source of the unsorted libraries. This clonotype was found many times. Antigen specificity is unknown. Study outcomes and limitations: CDR3 amino acid sequences found in expanded clones were never shared across subjects, suggesting private repertoires in all groups. The greatest TCR clonal expansion appeared in HTLV-1-associated myelopathy and the smallest, falling below healthy controls, in multiple sclerosis. The phylogenetic placement of 18 of 34 multiple sclerosis patients' repertoires in one related-CDR3 cluster constitutes a possible signature.

This sequence originates from a man aged 18 to 29 with multiple sclerosis. The sample taken for sequencing was PBMCs. The rearrangement joins TRBV5-1 to TRBJ2-7, with 8 positions matching TRBD2. CDR3 DNA sequence: TGCGCCAGCAGCCCTCAAGCGGGGGCGACCTCCTACGAGCAGTACTTC. Protein product: CASSPQAGATSYEQYF.